This T cell receptor (beta chain) is from a study of blood T cell repertoires in COVID-19. Across the whole study: T cells, B-cell-depleted T cells, or PBMCs provided the cDNA or gDNA that served as material.

The CDR3 is 15 amino acids. Trimming cost V 4 bases and J 1 base, with 13 bases left between them. Germline CDR1 is MNHEY and CDR2 is SVGAGI. The authors' processing: Reference gene primers were amplified, and this amplification served to estimate nucleated cell counts. Some clones are missing from TCRdb's copy, which holds only in-frame ones; the method was immunoSEQ multiplex PCR. Clonal size and the V and J genes are those of that table, whereas D and trimming came from the DNA. The table includes more than 200,000 clones, 88% detected once. The sequencing input was peripheral blood. The chain uses TRBV6-5 and TRBJ1-2, with D tentatively TRBD1 (6 bases). The sequence was collected from a man older than 75 with acute or convalescent COVID-19. The chain's CDR3 is CASSSTGSNNYGYTF. The CDR3 DNA is TGTGCCAGCAGTTCGACAGGCTCAAATAACTATGGCTACACCTTC.